This T cell receptor beta chain was recovered during a study of cytomegalovirus exposure and HLA in healthy donors. Remarks on this clone: What it binds is not known.

CDR3 size: 14 residues. The ends were cut back, 0 bases at V and 10 bases at J, with 11 bases in the middle. Germline V lookup: CDR1 SGHRS, CDR2 YFSETQ. The study's findings and limits: For most TCR beta V segments, an earlier analysis put the productive rate at about 90% or about 30% of the time.

With 60 Vbeta and 13 Jbeta primers, the PCR was carried out. Original processing methods: A follow-up analysis tallied around 76 million unique TCR beta chains, 9 million to 11 million shared. Method: immunoSEQ multiplex PCR; TCRdb's copy keeps in-frame clones and lacks some. V and J calls and clone size come straight from that table; D and trimming were deduced from the DNA. Altogether about 150,000 clones are present, 74% being singletons, with the ten largest covering 2% to 2.5%. The J gene is TRBJ1-6, the V gene TRBV5-1; D is unclear. The source is a young man in good health and CMV-seronegative. Sequencing was performed on PBMCs. The CDR3 region has the DNA TGCGCCAGCAGCTTGGTAGGTGGAGACTCACCCCTCCACTTT. This encodes CASSLVGGDSPLHF.